One sample yielded the 26 T cell receptor beta chains listed below, sequenced in a study of T cells in Graves' hyperthyroidism and ophthalmopathy (dated by TCRdb to about 2019). The library came from multiplex PCR. TCRdb names Illumina HiSeq 2000 as the instrument used. The TCR beta CDR3 regions were amplified from RNA transcripts. For the first round of RT-PCR on the TCR CDR3, the HTBI primer set was used together with the Qiagen OneStep RT-PCR kit. TCRdb applied fastp at Q25 and MiXCR to the public reads, then kept only in-frame beta chains. Merged by CDR3 protein, the rows form single entries marked with the most common genes and DNA. This sample lists 300,000 to 400,000 distinct CDR3 sequences; 14% were detected once. The ten largest make up approximately 10% of the sample. The material sequenced was blood. These receptors all stem from an older woman with Graves' hyperthyroidism.

This clonotype was counted only a few times. This rearrangement joins TRBV9 to TRBJ1-1; possibly TRBD1 for D (6 bases). Germline V gives CDR1 SGDLS, CDR2 YYNGEE. Trimming stripped 4 bases from V and 4 bases from J, with 20 bases between. The CDR3 consists of 16 residues. CDR3 nucleotides: TGTGCCAGCAGCCCTCGGGGGGCCGGCGGTAGCACTGAAGCTTTCTTT. Translating it yields CASSPRGAGGSTEAFF.

This clonotype has only a few counts. The chain uses TRBV9 and TRBJ2-3, with D unclear. Trimming shortened V by 1 base and J by 5 bases, and 17 bases separated the two germline ends. The CDR3 extends over 16 amino acids. From germline, CDR1 is SGDLS and CDR2 YYNGEE. The CDR3 loop reads CASSVLRGASIDTQYF. The CDR3 nucleotides are TGTGCCAGCAGCGTATTGAGAGGTGCTAGTATAGATACGCAGTATTTT.

This clonotype has at least ten counts. The V and J genes are TRBV7-2 and TRBJ2-5; 7 nucleotides align to TRBD1. Germline CDR1 is SGHTA and CDR2 is FQGNSA. There are 15 residues in the CDR3. V lost 4 bases, J lost 2 bases, and 7 bases stayed unmatched. CDR3 in amino acids: CASSSTGTLQETQYF. CDR3 nucleotides: TGTGCCAGCAGCTCGACAGGGACCTTACAAGAGACCCAGTACTTC.

This clonotype was observed many times. J is TRBJ2-1 and V is TRBV29-1, with D perhaps given as TRBD1 or TRBD2 (5 bases each). V was pared by 3 bases and J by 0 bases, with 12 bases between. This CDR3 region has 15 residues. Per germline, CDR1 SQVTM and CDR2 ANQGSEA. The CDR3 spells CSVDLRGLSYNEQFF. CDR3 nucleotide sequence: TGCAGCGTTGATCTTCGGGGCCTCTCCTACAATGAGCAGTTCTTC.

There are many counts of this clonotype. The chain joins TRBV18 to TRBJ1-1, with D perhaps TRBD1 (5 bases). Trimming pared 3 bases from V and 6 bases from J, leaving 14 bases between. The length of the CDR3 is 14 residues. The germline V gene has CDR1 KGHSH and CDR2 LQKENI. The CDR3 region has the DNA TGTGCCAGCTCACCCGGGCGGGGCAGGGCTGAAGCTTTCTTT. It codes for CASSPGRGRAEAFF.

The chain recombines TRBV7-8 with TRBJ2-2; D possibly corresponds to TRBD1 (5 bases). This CDR3 is 16 amino acids long. Deletions cut 1 base from V and 0 bases from J, with 9 bases between. Germline V CDR1 and CDR2: SGHVS, FQNEAQ. For the CDR3, the DNA is TGTGCCAGCAGCTTAGGACAGTCCGCGAACACCGGGGAGCTGTTTTTT. It encodes CASSLGQSANTGELFF. Filled out from reference TRBV7-8 and TRBJ2-2, the complete variable domain reads GAGVSQSPRYKVAKRGQDVALRCDPISGHVSLFWYQQALGQGPEFLTYFQNEAQLDKSGLPSDRFFAERPEGSVSTLKIQRTQQEDSAVYLCASSLGQSANTGELFFGEGSRLTVL.

This clonotype was recorded at least ten times. The chain is built from TRBV6-5 and TRBJ2-7, with 8 bases that match TRBD1. CDR1 MNHEY and CDR2 SVGAGI come from the germline V gene. J lost 6 bases, V lost 0 bases, and 4 bases had no gene match. The CDR3 consists of 14 residues. The CDR3 nucleotides are TGTGCCAGCAGTTACTCGGACAGGGACGGCGAGCAGTACTTC. It specifies CASSYSDRDGEQYF.

The rearrangement joins TRBV7-9 to TRBJ2-5; perhaps TRBD1 as D (6 bases). Trimming cost V 5 bases and J 2 bases, with 12 bases left between them. The CDR3 consists of 14 residues. Germline assignment: CDR1 SEHNR and CDR2 FQNEAQ (reference sequence). Written as DNA, the CDR3 is TGTGCCAGCAGCCGACATGGACAGCAAGAGACCCAGTACTTC. It is translated as CASSRHGQQETQYF.

This clonotype occurred many times. This chain joins TRBV20-1 and TRBJ2-1, with 9 bases that match TRBD2. The germline V gene encodes CDR1 DFQATT and CDR2 SNEGSKA (reference sequence). The CDR3 runs 11 residues. The V gene end was trimmed by 7 bases and the J gene end by 10 bases; junction bases not matched to a gene: 5. For the CDR3, the DNA is TGCAGTGTCCTAGCGGGACGGGAGCAGTTCTTC. Translated: CSVLAGREQFF.

The chain carries TRBV11-3 and TRBJ2-1; a possible D gene is TRBD2 (6 bases). Trimming removed 5 bases from V and 1 base from J, with 12 bases in between. The germline V gene encodes CDR1 SGHNT and CDR2 YENEEA. The CDR3 is 15 residues long. The CDR3 protein is CASSRVGGSYNEQFF. The CDR3 coding sequence is TGTGCCAGCAGCCGGGTGGGGGGATCCTACAATGAGCAGTTCTTC.

This clonotype was detected ten times or more. This chain links TRBV12-5 with TRBJ1-1; a possible D gene is TRBD1 (6 bases). Germline V lookup: CDR1 LGHNT, CDR2 FRNRAP. Trimming took off 3 bases at V and 2 bases at J, with 13 bases between the two ends. The CDR3 is 15 amino acids. Here the CDR3 reads CASGFGGSLNTEAFF. The DNA for the CDR3 is TGTGCTAGTGGTTTTGGGGGCTCCTTAAACACTGAAGCTTTCTTT.

This clonotype was counted many times. J is TRBJ2-3 and V is TRBV5-1, with 9 positions matching TRBD2. Germline trimming cut 7 bases from V and 4 bases from J; bases unmatched to any gene: 7. Germline V gene data show CDR1 as SGHRS and CDR2 as YFSETQ. This CDR3 is 14 amino acids long. The CDR3 region is CASGIAGVADTQYF. In DNA, the CDR3 is TGCGCCAGCGGAATAGCGGGAGTCGCAGATACGCAGTATTTT.

This clonotype was counted many times. J is TRBJ2-1 and V is TRBV7-3, with 10 nucleotides matching TRBD1. The CDR3 runs to 16 residues. In germline, CDR1 is SGHTA, CDR2 FQGTGA. Unmatched junction bases numbered 9, after V lost 3 bases and J lost 7 bases. This chain's CDR3 is CASSFHRDRGGNEQFF. The DNA of the CDR3 is TGTGCCAGCAGCTTCCACCGGGACAGGGGTGGAAATGAGCAGTTCTTC.

This clonotype was seen ten or more times. This chain uses TRBV12-3 or TRBV12-4 with TRBJ2-5, with D perhaps TRBD1 (5 bases). This CDR3 has 12 amino acids. V was cut by 3 bases and J by 5 bases, with 7 bases left in between. In nucleotides, the CDR3 is TGTGCCAGCAGTTTTGCAGGGGAGACCCAGTACTTC. Its protein product is CASSFAGETQYF.

This rearrangement joins TRBV7-9 to TRBJ2-7; the D gene is possibly TRBD2 (5 bases). This CDR3 is 13 amino acids long. Trimming shortened V by 4 bases and J by 0 bases, and 7 bases separated the two germline ends. CDR1 is SEHNR, CDR2 FQNEAQ, per germline (reference sequence). The CDR3 spells CASSSGISYEQYF. In DNA form, the CDR3 reads TGTGCCAGCAGCTCGGGGATCTCCTACGAGCAGTACTTC.

This clonotype was seen a handful of times. The chain joins TRBV20-1 to TRBJ1-2; D gene ambiguous. The germline V gene has CDR1 DFQATT and CDR2 SNEGSKA (reference sequence). There are 11 residues in the CDR3. V was shortened by 0 bases and J by 2 bases, with 1 base between the two germline ends. For the CDR3, the DNA is TGCAGTGCTAGAGACAACTATGGCTACACCTTC. It translates to CSARDNYGYTF.

This clonotype was detected ten times or more. The V call is TRBV3-1, the J call TRBJ1-1; 7 nucleotides match TRBD1. The CDR3 extends over 15 amino acids. V dropped 4 bases and J dropped 3; count of bases not matched to a gene: 8. The germline gives CDR1 LGHDT, CDR2 YNNKEL (reference sequence). The CDR3 loop is CASSRDPGQYTEAFF. DNA of the CDR3: TGTGCCAGCAGCCGGGACCCGGGACAGTACACTGAAGCTTTCTTT.

This clonotype was observed at least ten times. The chain combines TRBV27 with TRBJ1-5, with TRBD1 matching over 7 bases. This CDR3 has 13 residues. Germline CDR1 and CDR2: MNHEY and SMNVEV (reference sequence). Trimming cost V 5 bases and J 7 bases; bases outside gene matches: 5. The CDR3 loop is CASSMTGRQPQHF. The CDR3 DNA reads as TGTGCCAGCAGTATGACAGGGCGACAGCCCCAGCATTTT.

In this sample, this clonotype turned up many times. This chain joins TRBV7-9 and TRBJ2-3; either TRBD1 or TRBD2 may fit D (5 bases each). This CDR3 has 16 amino acids. CDR1 and CDR2 from the germline V gene are SEHNR and FQNEAQ (reference sequence). V gave up 5 bases and J gave up 1 base, with 16 bases separating them. For the CDR3, the DNA is TGTGCCAGCAGCCCGAAGAGGGGCGCACGCACAGATACGCAGTATTTT. Amino acids: CASSPKRGARTDTQYF.

This clonotype appeared many times. The chain uses TRBV2 and TRBJ2-2, with D hard to call. CDR1 is SNHLY, CDR2 FYNNEI, per germline. V was clipped by 4 bases and J by 2 bases, with 8 bases between them. The length of the CDR3 is 14 residues. CDR3 residues: CASSGRKNTGELFF. CDR3 nucleotides: TGTGCCAGCAGTGGGCGCAAAAACACCGGGGAGCTGTTTTTT.

This clonotype was observed many times. The chain joins TRBV3-1 to TRBJ2-7; unclear D gene. The V and J ends lost 5 bases and 3 bases respectively, with 14 bases between them. The CDR3 is 14 amino acids. The germline V gene encodes CDR1 LGHDT and CDR2 YNNKEL (reference sequence). The CDR3 DNA follows: TGTGCCAGCAGCTCCCCGCCGATGGTCTACGAGCAGTACTTC. Translation gives CASSSPPMVYEQYF.

The chain couples TRBV6-6 to TRBJ2-7; TRBD1 agrees at 7 bases. Germline V gene data show CDR1 as MNHNY and CDR2 as SVGAGI (reference sequence). The CDR3 runs to 14 residues. V shed 2 bases, J shed 5 bases, and the junction held 6 bases outside the gene matches. CDR3 protein: CASSYRQGVHEQYF. The CDR3 region has the DNA TGTGCCAGCAGTTACAGACAGGGTGTCCACGAGCAGTACTTC.

The sample holds many counts of this clonotype. The chain combines TRBV2 with TRBJ2-5; 12 nucleotides align to TRBD2. Germline CDR1 and CDR2: SNHLY and FYNNEI. With V trimmed by 5 bases and J by 10 bases, 8 bases remained unmatched. CDR3 size: 14 residues. As DNA, the CDR3 is TGTGCCAGCAGTCCTCTGACTAGCGGGAGTCTCCAGTACTTC. It encodes CASSPLTSGSLQYF.

This chain joins TRBV29-1 and TRBJ2-5; 8 bases align to TRBD2. Germline CDR1 reads SQVTM; CDR2 reads ANQGSEA. Unmatched junction bases numbered 2, after V lost 4 bases and J lost 1 base. The CDR3 totals 13 residues. The CDR3 loop reads CSVAGTSQETQYF. For the CDR3, the DNA is TGCAGCGTTGCTGGGACTAGCCAAGAGACCCAGTACTTC.

This clonotype was seen repeatedly, ten times or more. CDR3 in amino acids: CASSLRASNQPQHF. The CDR3 DNA follows: TGTGCCAGCAGTTTGAGGGCGAGCAATCAGCCCCAGCATTTT. This chain joins TRBV6-2 or TRBV6-3 and TRBJ1-5, with D uncertain. Per the germline V gene, CDR1 is MNHEY and CDR2 is SVGEGT. V was clipped by 4 bases and J by 1 base, with 8 bases between them. The CDR3 spans 14 residues.

This clonotype was detected many times. The chain is built from TRBV27 and TRBJ2-1; TRBD1 or TRBD2 may be the D gene (6 bases each). CDR3 size: 13 residues. V gave up 5 bases and J gave up 12 bases, with 17 bases separating them. Germline V gene lookup returns CDR1 MNHEY and CDR2 SMNVEV (reference sequence). CDR3 in amino acids: CASSQRGVRAQFF. In DNA, the CDR3 is TGTGCCAGCAGTCAGAGGGGGGTCCGAGCGCAGTTCTTC.